One sample yielded the 8 T cell receptor beta chains listed below, sequenced in a study of blood T cell repertoires in COVID-19. Here immunoSEQ multiplex PCR was the method, and the copy in TCRdb shows in-frame clones only, minus some. The profile shows 250,000 to 350,000 clones, about four fifths of them singletons. The sequenced sample consisted of peripheral blood. The receptors come from a human donor with COVID-19, enrolled during active disease. The donor label of this sample is uncertain.

Comment on this clone: The same CDR3 also results from other DNA sequences found in this sample. V is TRBV7-3 and J is TRBJ1-2; weak D call: TRBD1 (5 bases). Germline CDR1 SGHTA, CDR2 FQGTGA. V was shortened by 2 bases and J by 1 base, with 5 bases between the two germline ends. CDR3 size: 13 residues. The CDR3 DNA follows: TGTGCCAGCAGCTTAGACAGTAACTATGGCTACACCTTC. Translation: CASSLDSNYGYTF.

The chain uses TRBV7-8 and TRBJ2-1, with a possible D match to TRBD2 (5 bases). Looked up from germline, CDR1 is SGHVS and CDR2 is FQNEAQ. The length of the CDR3 is 12 residues. The V gene lost 1 base and the J gene lost 9 bases, with 7 bases spanning the gap. The CDR3: CASSLGLAEQFF. For the CDR3, the DNA is TGTGCCAGCAGCTTAGGGCTAGCTGAGCAGTTCTTC.

The sample holds a few counts of this clone. The chain carries TRBV7-9 and TRBJ1-5; 7 positions match TRBD1. The CDR3 loop spans 17 amino acids. The V and J ends lost 5 bases and 0 bases, in that order; junction bases with no gene match: 10. The germline V gene encodes CDR1 SEHNR and CDR2 FQNEAQ (reference sequence). The CDR3 DNA reads as TGTGCCAGCAGCCCGGGGACAGCTTTTTCTAGCAATCAGCCCCAGCATTTT. It is translated as CASSPGTAFSSNQPQHF.

The V and J genes are TRBV5-1 and TRBJ2-3, with 9 bases matching TRBD2. Germline V gene data show CDR1 as SGHRS and CDR2 as YFSETQ. Trimming at V came to 3 bases and at J to 2 bases, leaving 7 bases not matched to a gene. The CDR3 covers 16 residues. The CDR3 reads CASSWRSGRITDTQYF. CDR3 sequence (DNA): TGCGCCAGCAGCTGGAGGAGCGGGAGGATCACAGATACGCAGTATTTT. Filled out from reference TRBV5-1 and TRBJ2-3, the complete variable domain reads KAGVTQTPRYLIKTRGQQVTLSCSPISGHRSVSWYQQTPGQGLQFLFEYFSETQRNKGNFPGRFSGRQFSNSRSEMNVSTLELGDSALYLCASSWRSGRITDTQYFGPGTRLTVL.

The chain links TRBV7-2 to TRBJ2-3, with 10 bases aligning to TRBD1. The CDR3 is 15 residues long. The V gene's germline CDR1 is SGHTA and CDR2 FQGNSA. V was pared by 5 bases and J by 3 bases, with 5 bases of the junction left unmatched. The CDR3 nucleotides are TGTGCCAGCAGCCCAGGACAGGGGGGTACAGATACGCAGTATTTT. It yields the protein CASSPGQGGTDTQYF.

This chain connects TRBV2 to TRBJ1-5; TRBD1 agrees at 8 bases. With 6 bases clipped from V and 6 bases from J, the junction kept 10 bases outside the gene matches. The CDR3 covers 15 residues. Germline V gene data show CDR1 as SNHLY and CDR2 as FYNNEI. The CDR3 DNA reads TGTGCCAGCAGCGAGACAGGGGAGGTCACTCAGCCCCAGCATTTT. It codes for CASSETGEVTQPQHF.

This rearrangement joins TRBV27 to TRBJ1-1; the match to TRBD1 covers 9 bases. J lost 1 base, V lost 5 bases, and 8 bases had no gene match. The CDR3 extends over 16 amino acids. CDR1 MNHEY and CDR2 SMNVEV come from the germline V gene (reference sequence). The CDR3 DNA reads TGTGCCAGCAGTACCGACCACAGGGGGCGGAACACTGAAGCTTTCTTT. This codes for CASSTDHRGRNTEAFF.

CDR3: CASAGGVWTEAFF. CDR3 coding DNA: TGTGCCAGCGCAGGGGGCGTTTGGACTGAAGCTTTCTTT. The chain links TRBV6-1 to TRBJ1-1, with TRBD1 matching over 8 bases. Trimming at V came to 8 bases and at J to 5 bases, leaving 7 bases not matched to a gene. Per germline, CDR1 MNHNS and CDR2 SASEGT. CDR3 size: 13 residues.